The rows below give T cell receptor beta chains drawn from one sample of a study of blood T cell repertoires in COVID-19. The assay was immunoSEQ multiplex PCR, and TCRdb's table has in-frame clones only and misses some. This table holds more than 250,000 clones, over 70% found once. Sample: peripheral blood. These TCRs come from a woman aged 50 to 60 with acute or convalescent COVID-19. Each CDR3 is given with its conserved first and last residue. The D gene is left open where the match is weak. Expanded clones are given a class, and other clones once, few, many or no size at all.

j_call	d_call	v_call	clone_size	cdr3_nt	cdr3_aa
TRBJ2-5	TRBD1	TRBV23-1	-	TGCGCCAGCAGTCGGCCGGGACAGGGGGAAGTCGGCATCCAAGAGACCCAGTACTTC	CASSRPGQGEVGIQETQYF
TRBJ2-1	TRBD1	TRBV24-1	-	TGTGCCACCAGTGATTTGCCAGGGACAGGGAGGGATGAGCAGTTCTTC	CATSDLPGTGRDEQFF
TRBJ2-1	-	TRBV5-1	few	TGCGCCAGCAGCCCACAGGGTGTAAATGAGCAGTTCTTC	CASSPQGVNEQFF
TRBJ2-1	TRBD1	TRBV6-2/TRBV6-3	-	TGTGCCAGCAGTTACACCCGCCGGGGGACAGGGAATTACAATGAGCAGTTCTTC	CASSYTRRGTGNYNEQFF
TRBJ2-1	TRBD1	TRBV6-2/TRBV6-3	-	TGTGCCAGCAGTACCCGGGACAGTTACAATGAGCAGTTCTTC	CASSTRDSYNEQFF
TRBJ2-1	-	TRBV9	-	TGTGCCAGCAGCGTAGGTTCCGCCTACAATGAGCAGTTCTTC	CASSVGSAYNEQFF
TRBJ1-1	-	TRBV7-2	-	TGTGCCAGCAGCTTTAGTTCCGACACTGAAGCTTTCTTT	CASSFSSDTEAFF
TRBJ1-6	TRBD1	TRBV5-8	-	TGTGCCAGCAGCTTGAGGACAGGGTTTTGGAATTCACCCCTCCACTTT	CASSLRTGFWNSPLHF
TRBJ2-1	TRBD2	TRBV3-1/TRBV3-2	-	TGTGCCAGCAGCTTAGCGGGAGTTTGGTACAATGAGCAGTTCTTC	CASSLAGVWYNEQFF
TRBJ2-7	-	TRBV2	-	TGTGCCAGCAGTGAACGGCTAGTCTACGAGCAGTACTTC	CASSERLVYEQYF
TRBJ2-5	TRBD1	TRBV19	-	TGTGCCAGTAGTAGAAACAGGGGGCGGCAAGAGACCCAGTACTTC	CASSRNRGRQETQYF
TRBJ2-5	TRBD1	TRBV29-1	-	TGCAGCGTGAACAGGGGCTTCCAAGAGACCCAGTACTTC	CSVNRGFQETQYF
TRBJ2-4	-	TRBV4-3	-	TGCGCCAGCAGCCAACAATTCGGGAGTTCGACCAAAAACATTCAGTACTTC	CASSQQFGSSTKNIQYF
TRBJ2-2	TRBD2	TRBV18	-	TGTGCCAGCTCCCGAGGACTAGCGGGCCACACCGGGGAGCTGTTTTTT	CASSRGLAGHTGELFF
TRBJ2-7	TRBD2	TRBV5-4	few	TGTGCCAGCAGCTTGGCCCTGGGGACTAGGGCCAACGAGCAGTACTTC	CASSLALGTRANEQYF
TRBJ2-1	-	TRBV7-2	-	TGTGCCAGCAGCCGTCCCGCTACAGGCTCCTACAATGAGCAGTTCTTC	CASSRPATGSYNEQFF
TRBJ1-1	TRBD1	TRBV7-2	-	TGTGCCAGCAGCTTGCACAGGGGCGCGAGAGAGAACACTGAAGCTTTCTTT	CASSLHRGARENTEAFF
TRBJ2-2	-	TRBV7-8	-	TGTGCCAGCAGCCACGACAGGCCGAACACCGGGGAGCTGTTTTTT	CASSHDRPNTGELFF
TRBJ2-5	TRBD2	TRBV5-1	-	TGCGCCAGCAGTCCTGGACTAGCGGGGGGACAAGAGACCCAGTACTTC	CASSPGLAGGQETQYF
TRBJ2-3	TRBD2	TRBV5-1	many	TGCGCCAGCAGCTTGTTTACTAGCGGGGGGATCAGCACAGATACGCAGTATTTT	CASSLFTSGGISTDTQYF
TRBJ1-1	TRBD1	TRBV29-1	-	TGCAGCGTTCCCGGACAGGGTGGCACTGAAGCTTTCTTT	CSVPGQGGTEAFF
TRBJ1-5	TRBD1	TRBV6-2/TRBV6-3	few	TGTGCCAGCAGTTACGGAACAGGGGGCGGTCAGCCCCAGCATTTT	CASSYGTGGGQPQHF
TRBJ2-1	-	TRBV21-1	-	TGTGCCAGCAGCAAAGTCAGTGAACCTTATAACATAAATGAGCAGTTCTTC	CASSKVSEPYNINEQFF
TRBJ1-2	-	TRBV15	-	TGTGCCACCAGTGAAATGCTCAGCGGCTACTATGGCTACACCTTC	CATSEMLSGYYGYTF
TRBJ2-2	-	TRBV7-2	-	TGTGCCAGCAGCTTAAGAGTGGGCCGGGGGAACACCGGGGAGCTGTTTTTT	CASSLRVGRGNTGELFF